The rows below give T cell receptor beta chains drawn from one sample of a study of T cell responses to AZD1222 COVID-19 vaccine. Method: immunoSEQ multiplex PCR; TCRdb's copy keeps in-frame clones and lacks some. Of some 190,000 clones in the sample, approximately 94% were seen once. Here the sequenced sample was peripheral blood, taken 28 days after the second dose of the MenACWY control vaccine. The source of these receptors is an adult who received the MenACWY meningococcal vaccine as a control. Each CDR3 is given with its conserved first and last residue. Fields, in order: V gene, J gene, D gene, CDR3 length, clone size, CDR3 DNA, CDR3 protein. The D gene is left open where the match is weak. Rows may omit the clone size; those that give it use once, few, many or a size class.

v_gene: TRBV9; j_gene: TRBJ1-5; d_gene: .; len: 15; abundance: .; CDR3nt: TGTGCCAGCAGCGTAGGGGTTATGGGCAATCAGCCCCAGCATTTT; CDR3aa: CASSVGVMGNQPQHF
v_gene: TRBV19; j_gene: TRBJ2-5; d_gene: .; len: 13; abundance: .; CDR3nt: TGTGCCAGTAGTATGGTGGAGGGCGAGACCCAGTACTTC; CDR3aa: CASSMVEGETQYF
v_gene: TRBV19; j_gene: TRBJ2-7; d_gene: TRBD1; len: 16; abundance: .; CDR3nt: TGTGCCAGTAGCCGACGACCGGGACAGGGGACCTACGAGCAGTACTTC; CDR3aa: CASSRRPGQGTYEQYF
v_gene: TRBV5-1; j_gene: TRBJ2-7; d_gene: .; len: 13; abundance: .; CDR3nt: TGCGCCAGCAGCTTAGATCGGGCCTACGAGCAGTACTTC; CDR3aa: CASSLDRAYEQYF
v_gene: TRBV10-3; j_gene: TRBJ2-7; d_gene: .; len: 14; abundance: .; CDR3nt: TGTGCCATCAGTGGGGACGGGCTAACCTACGAGCAGTACTTC; CDR3aa: CAISGDGLTYEQYF
v_gene: TRBV4-2; j_gene: TRBJ1-2; d_gene: TRBD1; len: 16; abundance: .; CDR3nt: TGTGCCAGCAGCCAAGAAACAGGGGAAGCTAACTATGGCTACACCTTC; CDR3aa: CASSQETGEANYGYTF
v_gene: TRBV11-2; j_gene: TRBJ1-1; d_gene: .; len: 15; abundance: .; CDR3nt: TGTGCCAGCAGCGGGCGCTTTAATGGGGACACTGAAGCTTTCTTT; CDR3aa: CASSGRFNGDTEAFF
v_gene: TRBV5-1; j_gene: TRBJ1-2; d_gene: .; len: 11; abundance: .; CDR3nt: TGCGCCAGCAGAGACGGGACACAGCAGACCTTC; CDR3aa: CASRDGTQQTF
v_gene: TRBV29-1; j_gene: TRBJ2-3; d_gene: TRBD2; len: 17; abundance: .; CDR3nt: TGCAGCGTTGAAGGCTCAGGGAGGGCTCACCGCACAGATACGCAGTATTTT; CDR3aa: CSVEGSGRAHRTDTQYF
v_gene: TRBV24-1; j_gene: TRBJ2-3; d_gene: TRBD1; len: 17; abundance: .; CDR3nt: TGTGCCACCAGTGATTTGCAGGGGACAGGGGGCACAGATACGCAGTATTTT; CDR3aa: CATSDLQGTGGTDTQYF
v_gene: TRBV28; j_gene: TRBJ1-5; d_gene: .; len: 15; abundance: .; CDR3nt: TGTGCCAGCAGTTTGGTGACAGGAACCAATCAGCCCCAGCATTTT; CDR3aa: CASSLVTGTNQPQHF
v_gene: TRBV28; j_gene: TRBJ2-5; d_gene: TRBD1; len: 15; abundance: .; CDR3nt: TGTGCCAGCAGAACCGGGACAGGGGGACAAGAGACCCAGTACTTC; CDR3aa: CASRTGTGGQETQYF
v_gene: TRBV27; j_gene: TRBJ2-2; d_gene: .; len: 13; abundance: .; CDR3nt: TGTGCCAGCAGTTCCCCCGCCACCGGGGAGCTGTTTTTT; CDR3aa: CASSSPATGELFF
v_gene: TRBV28; j_gene: TRBJ1-1; d_gene: .; len: 14; abundance: .; CDR3nt: TGTGCCAGCACCACGCACGGGGGGAACACTGAAGCTTTCTTT; CDR3aa: CASTTHGGNTEAFF
v_gene: TRBV5-1; j_gene: TRBJ1-4; d_gene: .; len: 14; abundance: .; CDR3nt: TGCGCCAGCAGAGTCCGGGACTCTAATGAAAAACTGTTTTTT; CDR3aa: CASRVRDSNEKLFF
v_gene: TRBV9; j_gene: TRBJ2-1; d_gene: TRBD1; len: 16; abundance: .; CDR3nt: TGTGCCAGCAGCGTAGACGGACAGGGGGTGATCAATGAGCAGTTCTTC; CDR3aa: CASSVDGQGVINEQFF
v_gene: TRBV7-2; j_gene: TRBJ2-5; d_gene: TRBD2; len: 15; abundance: .; CDR3nt: TGTGCCAGCAGCTTCACTAGCGGGGGGAAAGAGACCCAGTACTTC; CDR3aa: CASSFTSGGKETQYF
v_gene: TRBV6-2/TRBV6-3; j_gene: TRBJ2-7; d_gene: .; len: 15; abundance: .; CDR3nt: TGTGCCAGCAGTTCGGCAGCGCTCGGAATATACGAGCAGTACTTC; CDR3aa: CASSSAALGIYEQYF
v_gene: TRBV9; j_gene: TRBJ2-7; d_gene: TRBD2; len: 14; abundance: .; CDR3nt: TGTGCCAGCAGCGTAGGCGGGAGCGCCTACGAGCAGTACTTC; CDR3aa: CASSVGGSAYEQYF
v_gene: TRBV4-2; j_gene: TRBJ2-3; d_gene: .; len: 17; abundance: .; CDR3nt: TGTGCCAGCAGCCAAGACCTACGCGGGTTTCGCACAGATACGCAGTATTTT; CDR3aa: CASSQDLRGFRTDTQYF
v_gene: TRBV6-4; j_gene: TRBJ2-3; d_gene: TRBD1; len: 15; abundance: few; CDR3nt: TGTGCCAGCAGTGACACGACAGGGGGCACAGATACGCAGTATTTT; CDR3aa: CASSDTTGGTDTQYF
v_gene: TRBV6-2/TRBV6-3; j_gene: TRBJ1-5; d_gene: .; len: 12; abundance: .; CDR3nt: TGTGCCAGCAGTTACGGCAATCAGCCCCAGCATTTT; CDR3aa: CASSYGNQPQHF
v_gene: TRBV4-1; j_gene: TRBJ2-1; d_gene: .; len: 20; abundance: .; CDR3nt: TGCGCCAGCAGCCAAGATCGGACCGCGCGCAGGGGATTGTTAGTTCATGAGCAGTTCTTC; CDR3aa: CASSQDRTARRGLLVHEQFF
v_gene: TRBV5-6; j_gene: TRBJ2-1; d_gene: .; len: 12; abundance: once; CDR3nt: TGTGCCAGCAGCTTGGGACGAGCTGAGCAGTTCTTC; CDR3aa: CASSLGRAEQFF
v_gene: TRBV6-5; j_gene: TRBJ1-6; d_gene: .; len: 15; abundance: once; CDR3nt: TGTGCCAGCAGCTACCGGGACCGTTATAATTCACCCCTCCACTTT; CDR3aa: CASSYRDRYNSPLHF
v_gene: TRBV19; j_gene: TRBJ2-6; d_gene: .; len: 14; abundance: .; CDR3nt: TGTGCCAGTAATCTGTACTCTGGGGCCAACGTCCTGACTTTC; CDR3aa: CASNLYSGANVLTF
v_gene: TRBV5-1; j_gene: TRBJ1-5; d_gene: .; len: 15; abundance: .; CDR3nt: TGCGCCAGCAGCCCCGGCGCGCAGGGTGGCCAGCCCCAGCATTTT; CDR3aa: CASSPGAQGGQPQHF
v_gene: TRBV5-5; j_gene: TRBJ1-5; d_gene: .; len: 13; abundance: few; CDR3nt: TGTGCCAGCAGCTTGTCGGGGAATCAGCCCCAGCATTTT; CDR3aa: CASSLSGNQPQHF
v_gene: TRBV19; j_gene: TRBJ2-3; d_gene: .; len: 14; abundance: .; CDR3nt: TGTGCCAGTAGGGACCCAAGTGGCACAGATACGCAGTATTTT; CDR3aa: CASRDPSGTDTQYF
v_gene: TRBV6-5; j_gene: TRBJ1-1; d_gene: .; len: 15; abundance: .; CDR3nt: TGTGCCAGCAGTTACGATCCGGGGGGGCGCACTGAAGCTTTCTTT; CDR3aa: CASSYDPGGRTEAFF
v_gene: TRBV4-2; j_gene: TRBJ1-1; d_gene: .; len: 13; abundance: .; CDR3nt: TGTGCCAGCGGGGCGATAATGAACACTGAAGCTTTCTTT; CDR3aa: CASGAIMNTEAFF
v_gene: TRBV7-7; j_gene: TRBJ2-2; d_gene: .; len: 14; abundance: .; CDR3nt: TGTGCCAGCAGCTTTGGGCTGGGCACCGGGGAGCTGTTTTTT; CDR3aa: CASSFGLGTGELFF
v_gene: TRBV24-1; j_gene: TRBJ2-5; d_gene: TRBD1; len: 17; abundance: .; CDR3nt: TGTGCCACCAGTGATTTGCAAGCCCAGGGGGCGTACGAGACCCAGTACTTC; CDR3aa: CATSDLQAQGAYETQYF
v_gene: TRBV7-9; j_gene: TRBJ1-4; d_gene: TRBD1; len: 16; abundance: .; CDR3nt: TGTGCCAGCAGCTCCGGGACAGTTGGTCCTAATAGGAAACTGTTTTTT; CDR3aa: CASSSGTVGPNRKLFF
v_gene: TRBV5-4; j_gene: TRBJ2-3; d_gene: .; len: 12; abundance: once; CDR3nt: TGTGCCAGCAGCTTGGGTTCAGATACGCAGTATTTT; CDR3aa: CASSLGSDTQYF
v_gene: TRBV19; j_gene: TRBJ2-1; d_gene: TRBD2; len: 15; abundance: .; CDR3nt: TGTGCCAGTAGTATGACCAGCGGGAGGGTTGATGAGCAGTTCTTC; CDR3aa: CASSMTSGRVDEQFF
v_gene: TRBV30; j_gene: TRBJ1-1; d_gene: TRBD1; len: 15; abundance: .; CDR3nt: TGTGCCTGGAGATGGTCGGACAGGGGGTTTACTGAAGCTTTCTTT; CDR3aa: CAWRWSDRGFTEAFF
v_gene: TRBV19; j_gene: TRBJ1-6; d_gene: .; len: 17; abundance: .; CDR3nt: TGTGCCAGTAGTATGCCGGGACAAAGCTCCTATAATTCACCCCTCCACTTT; CDR3aa: CASSMPGQSSYNSPLHF
v_gene: TRBV5-1; j_gene: TRBJ2-3; d_gene: .; len: 13; abundance: .; CDR3nt: TGCGCCAGCAGCCTGGACCGGGGAGATACGCAGTATTTT; CDR3aa: CASSLDRGDTQYF
v_gene: TRBV21-1; j_gene: TRBJ1-6; d_gene: .; len: 16; abundance: .; CDR3nt: TGTGCCAGCAGCACCTCCGGGACGGTGGTTAATTCACCCCTCCACTTT; CDR3aa: CASSTSGTVVNSPLHF
v_gene: TRBV15; j_gene: TRBJ1-5; d_gene: .; len: 16; abundance: few; CDR3nt: TGTGCCACCAGCAGAGGTACACAGGGTCTCAATCAGCCCCAGCATTTT; CDR3aa: CATSRGTQGLNQPQHF
v_gene: TRBV2; j_gene: TRBJ1-5; d_gene: .; len: 17; abundance: .; CDR3nt: TGTGCCAGCAGTGCTTCGGGTGGGCCTCAGGGGAATCAGCCCCAGCATTTT; CDR3aa: CASSASGGPQGNQPQHF
v_gene: TRBV4-2; j_gene: TRBJ2-1; d_gene: .; len: 14; abundance: once; CDR3nt: TGTGCCAGCAGCCAAGAAATTAGAGGGCATGAGCAGTTCTTC; CDR3aa: CASSQEIRGHEQFF
v_gene: TRBV28; j_gene: TRBJ2-7; d_gene: .; len: 13; abundance: .; CDR3nt: TGTGCCACCGGCGGGACACAACCCTACGAGCAGTACTTC; CDR3aa: CATGGTQPYEQYF